This section outlines one T cell receptor (beta chain) sequence together with its context. The antigen is undetermined. Original handling: Filtering of immunoSEQ junctional sequences could not match full-length read filtering. Profiling relied on immunoSEQ multiplex PCR, and the TCRdb table lists in-frame clones only, not all of them. Clonal size and the V and J genes are those of that table, whereas D and trimming came from the DNA. The data hold about 2.4 million clones, with approximately 94% observed a single time. Trimming stripped 3 bases from V and 4 bases from J, with 9 bases between. Germline-derived CDR1 and CDR2 are KGHSH and LQKENI. The CDR3 is made up of 13 amino acids. This entry comes from a study of shared clonotypes between healthy human individuals. Broader study findings: Sharing of clonotypes among donors was expected to vary with sequencing depth. About 5% of naive CD4 clonotypes were shared across several donors.

This receptor was identified in a man younger than 35 in good health. Some clones in this sample may be carry-over from other donors' samples. V gene TRBV18 combines with J gene TRBJ1-2, with D possibly TRBD1 on 6 matching bases. The specimen sequenced was naive CD4+ T cells from PBMCs. Specified subset: CD45RA+ positively selected. This CDR3 reads CASSPDSSYGYTF. In nucleotides, the CDR3 is TGTGCCAGCTCACCGGACAGTTCCTATGGCTACACCTTC. The complete variable domain, with remaining parts taken from reference TRBV18 and TRBJ1-2, reads NAGVMQNPRHLVRRRGQEARLRCSPMKGHSHVYWYRQLPEEGLKFMVYLQKENIIDESGMPKERFSAEFPKEGPSILRIQQVVRGDSAAYFCASSPDSSYGYTFGSGTRLTVV.